The sequence of this TCR beta chain was determined in a study of graft-versus-host responses after intestinal transplantation. Study-level information: Anti-thymocyte globulin induction, then tacrolimus and steroids for about 3 years, went to all recipients.

The V and J ends lost 0 bases and 0 bases, in that order; junction bases with no gene match: 1. The CDR3 is 15 residues long. Germline V gene data show CDR1 as SGHTA and CDR2 as FQGNSA. With respect to this clone: Its antigen is currently unknown.

Notes on the study in general: Early post-transplant HvG declines showed an association with peak circulating GvH clone levels.

Profiled with immunoSEQ multiplex PCR; TCRdb holds only in-frame clones, not every one. The sample lists 150,000 or so clones, around 90% occurring once. This sequence originates from a human donor who received an intestinal transplant. The material was unstimulated CD4+ T cells sorted from spleen or lymph node cells, obtained before intestinal transplant. The rearrangement uses TRBV7-2 and TRBJ1-1; 7 nucleotides line up with TRBD1. The CDR3 here is CASSLAGQLNTEAFF. The CDR3 coding sequence is TGTGCCAGCAGCTTAGCGGGACAGCTGAACACTGAAGCTTTCTTT.